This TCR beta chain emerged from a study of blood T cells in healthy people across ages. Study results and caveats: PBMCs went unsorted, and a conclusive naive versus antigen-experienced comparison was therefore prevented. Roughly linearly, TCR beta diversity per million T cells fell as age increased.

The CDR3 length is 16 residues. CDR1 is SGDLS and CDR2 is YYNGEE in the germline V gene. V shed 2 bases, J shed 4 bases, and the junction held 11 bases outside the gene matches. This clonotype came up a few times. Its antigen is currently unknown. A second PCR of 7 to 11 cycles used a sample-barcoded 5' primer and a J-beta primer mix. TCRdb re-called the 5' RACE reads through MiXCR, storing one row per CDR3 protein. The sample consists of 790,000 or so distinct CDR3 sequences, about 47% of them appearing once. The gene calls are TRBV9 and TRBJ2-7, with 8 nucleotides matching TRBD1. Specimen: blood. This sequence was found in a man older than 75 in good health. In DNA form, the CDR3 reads TGTGCCAGCAGCGTGTCCGGGACAGGACTATATTACGAGCAGTACTTC. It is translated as CASSVSGTGLYYEQYF.